The 19 T cell receptor beta chains given below trace back to one sample, sequenced in a study of blood T cell repertoires in COVID-19. Clones were read by immunoSEQ multiplex PCR, and TCRdb kept only the in-frame ones, dropping some. The sample has some 250,000 clones, 75% to 90% seen once; the top ten hold more than 2.5%. Sequenced sample: peripheral blood. Source of these receptors: a woman in her thirties who had recovered from COVID-19.

The chain combines TRBV6-1 with TRBJ2-7; TRBD1 matches at 7 bases. Germline V gives CDR1 MNHNS, CDR2 SASEGT. Trimming took 6 bases from V and 3 from J; bases not matched to a gene: 8. This CDR3 contains 14 residues. The CDR3 DNA reads TGTGCCAGCAGACGCTCGGGACAGAACTACGAGCAGTACTTC. It codes for CASRRSGQNYEQYF.

The J gene is TRBJ2-7, the V gene TRBV3-1 (or the pseudogene TRBV3-2); 10 nucleotides agree with TRBD2. V dropped 2 bases and J dropped 5; count of bases not matched to a gene: 9. CDR3 size: 16 residues. Looked up from germline, CDR1 is LGHDT and CDR2 is YNNKEL (reference sequence). The CDR3 DNA reads TGTGCCAGCAGCCAACTGTTAGCGGGGGGCTCAGACGAGCAGTACTTC. Its protein product is CASSQLLAGGSDEQYF.

For the CDR3, the DNA is TGCGCCAGCAGCTTTGGGGTCCGGGGTATAGATACGCAGTATTTT. Translation: CASSFGVRGIDTQYF. The chain recombines TRBV5-1 with TRBJ2-3; D perhaps matches TRBD2 (5 bases). CDR1 and CDR2 (germline): SGHRS, YFSETQ. This CDR3 has 15 residues. Trimming removed 2 bases from V and 5 bases from J, with 15 bases in between. Complete variable domain (other parts from reference TRBV5-1 and TRBJ2-3): KAGVTQTPRYLIKTRGQQVTLSCSPISGHRSVSWYQQTPGQGLQFLFEYFSETQRNKGNFPGRFSGRQFSNSRSEMNVSTLELGDSALYLCASSFGVRGIDTQYFGPGTRLTVL.

The chain combines TRBV5-1 with TRBJ1-2; no firm D call. The CDR3 length is 14 residues. The germline gives CDR1 SGHRS, CDR2 YFSETQ. Trimming left V 1 base short and J 0 bases short, with 7 bases between. This CDR3 reads CASSLTEANYGYTF. The CDR3 coding sequence is TGCGCCAGCAGCTTGACAGAAGCTAACTATGGCTACACCTTC.

The chain is built from TRBV7-9 and TRBJ2-1, with unresolved D. V was clipped by 4 bases and J by 8 bases, with 15 bases between them. CDR3 length: 14 amino acids. Germline loops: CDR1 SEHNR, CDR2 FQNEAQ (reference sequence). In DNA form, the CDR3 reads TGTGCCAGCAGCTCAACTATGTTTAGCTATGAGCAGTTCTTC. This gives the protein CASSSTMFSYEQFF.

CDR3: CASSVGPGEGNSYEQYF. For the CDR3, the DNA is TGTGCCAGCAGCGTAGGCCCCGGGGAAGGGAACTCCTACGAGCAGTACTTC. The gene calls are TRBV9 and TRBJ2-7; D possibly corresponds to TRBD2 (5 bases). CDR1 SGDLS and CDR2 YYNGEE come from the germline V gene. V was cut by 0 bases and J by 0 bases, with 16 bases left in between. The CDR3 extends over 17 amino acids.

V gene TRBV6-5 combines with J gene TRBJ1-1; D not resolved. The germline V gene encodes CDR1 MNHEY and CDR2 SVGAGI. This CDR3 comprises 13 residues. V was shortened by 3 bases and J by 7 bases, with 12 bases between the two germline ends. CDR3 sequence reads: CASSYMNSLEAFF. As DNA, the CDR3 is TGTGCCAGCAGTTATATGAACAGCCTTGAAGCTTTCTTT.

V gene TRBV9 combines with J gene TRBJ1-4, with TRBD1 matching over 10 bases. Germline V gives CDR1 SGDLS, CDR2 YYNGEE. V shed 2 bases and J 8 bases; nucleotides not matched to a gene: 6. The CDR3 runs to 15 residues. In DNA, the CDR3 is TGTGCCAGCAGCGTGGGACAGGGGAGTAGCGAAAAACTGTTTTTT. The encoded protein is CASSVGQGSSEKLFF.

The gene calls are TRBV6-6 and TRBJ1-5, with D possibly TRBD1 on 6 matching bases. The CDR3 extends over 15 amino acids. Germline lookup yields CDR1 MNHNY and CDR2 SVGAGI (reference sequence). V lost 7 bases, J lost 3 bases, and 16 bases lay in between. The CDR3 loop is CASTTGGANNQPQHF. For the CDR3, the DNA is TGTGCCAGCACTACGGGGGGGGCGAACAATCAGCCCCAGCATTTT.

The chain links TRBV6-5 to TRBJ2-3, with a possible D match to TRBD2 (5 bases). This CDR3 comprises 15 residues. Germline CDR1 reads MNHEY; CDR2 reads SVGAGI. Trimming cost V 4 bases and J 4 bases, with 15 bases left between them. The CDR3, as DNA: TGTGCCAGCAGTTTTGCGGCGGCCGGGGCAGATACGCAGTATTTT. Translated, it gives CASSFAAAGADTQYF.

The chain couples TRBV4-2 to TRBJ2-1, with D possibly matching TRBD1 (6 bases). Germline V gene lookup returns CDR1 LGHNA and CDR2 YNFKEQ. The CDR3 is made up of 16 amino acids. V lost 2 bases to trimming and J lost 0 bases, with 11 bases between them. The CDR3 DNA follows: TGTGCCAGCAGCCAAACTACAGGGAACTCCTACAATGAGCAGTTCTTC. Its protein product is CASSQTTGNSYNEQFF.

This clone was found a few times. The chain couples TRBV14 to TRBJ2-3; possible D gene TRBD1, 6 bases. Germline CDR1 is SGHDN and CDR2 is FVKESK. The CDR3 contains 17 residues. Trimming took 0 bases from V and 4 from J, leaving 17 bases between them. The CDR3 spells CASSQDELTGPADTQYF. The CDR3 region has the DNA TGTGCCAGCAGCCAAGATGAGTTGACAGGCCCAGCAGATACGCAGTATTTT. Using reference TRBV14 and TRBJ2-3 for the parts outside the CDR3, the full variable domain is EAGVTQFPSHSVIEKGQTVTLRCDPISGHDNLYWYRRVMGKEIKFLLHFVKESKQDESGMPNNRFLAERTGGTYSTLKVQPAELEDSGVYFCASSQDELTGPADTQYFGPGTRLTVL.

V is TRBV6-5 and J is TRBJ2-1; perhaps TRBD1 as D (6 bases). CDR3 length: 14 residues. CDR1 and CDR2 (germline): MNHEY, SVGAGI. Trimming left V 3 bases short and J 7 bases short, with 13 bases between. The CDR3 spells CASSYGGLGNEQFF. The DNA of the CDR3 is TGTGCCAGCAGTTATGGGGGCCTCGGGAATGAGCAGTTCTTC.

The V and J genes are TRBV6-5 and TRBJ1-2; the D is unclear. Trimming stripped 2 bases from V and 1 base from J, with 5 bases between. The CDR3 extends over 13 amino acids. CDR1 is MNHEY, CDR2 SVGAGI, per germline. The CDR3: CASSYELNYGYTF. The DNA of the CDR3 is TGTGCCAGCAGTTACGAACTTAACTATGGCTACACCTTC.

In the case of this clone: A junction boundary mismatches the germline segment, possibly from a read error. The V gene is TRBV29-1, the J gene TRBJ2-3; 9 bases line up with TRBD2. In germline, CDR1 is SQVTM, CDR2 ANQGSEA. This CDR3 spans 14 amino acids. The CDR3 sequence is CSVEETSRGLALEF. The CDR3 DNA sequence: TGCAGCGTTGAAGAAACGTCACGGGGACTAGCCTTGGAGTTT.

The V and J genes are TRBV10-3 and TRBJ2-7; TRBD2 aligns across 8 bases. The trim removed 6 bases at V and 1 base at J, leaving 14 bases unmatched. This CDR3 has 17 residues. Germline values: CDR1 ENHRY, CDR2 SYGVKD. The CDR3 loop is CAISRGGGGQGSYEQYF. The CDR3 coding sequence is TGTGCCATCAGCCGGGGGGGCGGGGGCCAAGGGTCCTACGAGCAGTACTTC.

This chain connects TRBV12-5 to TRBJ2-7; D uncertain. The CDR3 runs 11 residues. Trimming took off 4 bases at V and 3 bases at J, with 4 bases between the two ends. Germline values: CDR1 LGHNT, CDR2 FRNRAP. The CDR3 DNA is TGTGCTAGTGGTTACGGCTACGAGCAGTACTTC. It codes for CASGYGYEQYF.

This chain links TRBV5-6 with TRBJ1-2; 7 bases align to TRBD1. The CDR3 is 14 residues long. Germline V gene lookup returns CDR1 SGHDT and CDR2 YYEEEE. V dropped 4 bases and J dropped 8; count of bases not matched to a gene: 11. In DNA form, the CDR3 reads TGTGCCAGCAGCCGCCTAACAGGGGAAGGCGGCTACACCTTC. Translated: CASSRLTGEGGYTF.

The rearrangement links TRBV18 to TRBJ2-3, with 7 bases aligning to TRBD1. Germline V gives CDR1 KGHSH, CDR2 LQKENI. The CDR3 consists of 16 residues. J lost 4 bases, V lost 3 bases, and 10 bases had no gene match. The CDR3 sequence is CASSPSPTGAADTQYF. Written as DNA, the CDR3 is TGTGCCAGCTCACCCTCGCCTACAGGGGCGGCAGATACGCAGTATTTT.